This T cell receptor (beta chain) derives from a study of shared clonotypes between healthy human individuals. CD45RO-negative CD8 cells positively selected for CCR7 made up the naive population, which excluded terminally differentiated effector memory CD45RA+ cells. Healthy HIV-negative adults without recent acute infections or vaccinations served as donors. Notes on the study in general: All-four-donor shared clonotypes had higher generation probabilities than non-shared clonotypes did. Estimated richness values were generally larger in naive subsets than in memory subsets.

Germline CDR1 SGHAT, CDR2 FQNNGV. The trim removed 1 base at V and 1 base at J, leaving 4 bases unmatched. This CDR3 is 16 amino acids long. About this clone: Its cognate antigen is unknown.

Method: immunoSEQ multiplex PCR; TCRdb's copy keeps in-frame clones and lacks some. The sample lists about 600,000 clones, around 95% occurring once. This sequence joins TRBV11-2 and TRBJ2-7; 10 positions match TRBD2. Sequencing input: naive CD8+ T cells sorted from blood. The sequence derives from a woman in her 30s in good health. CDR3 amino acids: CASSLVPSGRSYEQYF. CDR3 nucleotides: TGTGCCAGCAGCTTAGTTCCTAGCGGGAGATCCTACGAGCAGTACTTC.